Given below is one T cell receptor (beta chain) in context. Here immunoSEQ multiplex PCR was the method, and the copy in TCRdb shows in-frame clones only, minus some. The sample yields approximately 1.9 million clones, just under 95% seen once. The data were obtained in a study of shared clonotypes between healthy human individuals. Germline V gene lookup returns CDR1 LNHDA and CDR2 SQIVND (reference sequence). The V gene end was trimmed by 1 base and the J gene end by 3 bases; junction bases not matched to a gene: 2. This CDR3 has 15 amino acids. Positive CCR7 selection of CD45RO-negative cells yielded the naive CD8 cells, and terminally differentiated effector memory CD45RA+ cells were excluded. Donation came from healthy HIV-negative adults that had no recent acute infections or vaccinations.

The rearrangement uses TRBV19 and TRBJ2-3; 9 nucleotides line up with TRBD1. The source is a man in his late teens or twenties in good health. Some clones in this sample may be carry-over from other donors' samples. Input material: naive CD8+ T cells from PBMCs. CDR3 amino acids: CASSIGDRDTDTQYF. The CDR3 DNA follows: TGTGCCAGTAGTATAGGGGACAGGGATACAGATACGCAGTATTTT. Variable domain in full (rest from reference TRBV19 and TRBJ2-3): DGGITQSPKYLFRKEGQNVTLSCEQNLNHDAMYWYRQDPGQGLRLIYYSQIVNDFQKGDIAEGYSVSREKKESFPLTVTSAQKNPTAFYLCASSIGDRDTDTQYFGPGTRLTVL.